Listed here are 8 T cell receptor beta chains from one sample, sequenced in a study of blood T cells in healthy people across ages. Next came a second PCR, run for about 6 to 11 cycles, which used a sample-barcoded 5' primer along with a J-beta primer mix. TCRdb re-derived calls from the 5' RACE reads in MiXCR, one entry per CDR3 protein. The table has approximately 810,000 distinct CDR3 sequences, about 30% seen once. The sequenced material came from blood. The receptors here all came from a woman at least 80 years old in good health.

Remarks on this clonotype: Just one base apart from a much larger clone, this may be a read error. This chain joins TRBV15 and TRBJ1-2; 8 positions agree with TRBD1. This CDR3 is built from 14 residues. Looked up from germline, CDR1 is LNHNV and CDR2 is YYDKDF (reference sequence). CDR3 DNA sequence: TGTGCCATCAGCGTTCGACAGGGGAACTATGGCTACACCTTC. Translating it yields CAISVRQGNYGYTF. The variable domain in full, with the rest retrieved from reference TRBV15 and TRBJ1-2, is DAMVIQNPRYQVTQFGKPVTLSCSQTLNHNVMYWYQQKSSQAPKLLFHYYDKDFNNEADTPDNFQSRRPNTSFCFLDIRSPGLGDTAMYLCAISVRQGNYGYTFGSGTRLTVV.

Comments on this clonotype: Since a much larger clone is just one base distant, this may be a read error. The rearrangement links TRBV20-1 to TRBJ2-5, with 10 bases aligning to TRBD2. The J call may not be correct, given that the DNA end is closer to TRBJ2-7. The CDR3 totals 16 residues. Germline V gene sequence: CDR1 DFQATT, CDR2 SNEGSKA (reference sequence). CDR3 sequence reads: CSARAGRTSGRGEQYF. For the CDR3, the DNA is TGCAGTGCTAGAGCCGGCAGGACTAGCGGCCGCGGCGAGCAGTACTTC.

This clonotype was picked up a small number of times. The chain is built from TRBV4-1 and TRBJ2-4, with no clear D. Germline CDR1 reads MGHRA; CDR2 reads YSYEKL. V was shortened by 0 bases and J by 11 bases, with 17 bases between the two germline ends. This CDR3 comprises 15 residues. CDR3 loop: CASSQDLGVRLFQYF. In DNA form, the CDR3 reads TGCGCCAGCAGCCAAGATTTAGGCGTTCGTCTCTTTCAGTACTTC.

Only one count was recorded for this clonotype. Just one base apart from a much larger clone, this may be a read error. The chain employs TRBV5-5 and TRBJ1-2; possibly TRBD1 for D (5 bases). CDR1 and CDR2 (germline): SGHKS, YYEKEE (reference sequence). The CDR3 sequence is 13 residues long. In DNA, the CDR3 is TGTGCCAGCAGCCAGGGTCTTCTCTATGACTACACCTTC. Amino acid sequence: CASSQGLLYDYTF.

This chain connects TRBV29-1 to TRBJ2-1; 11 bases are shared with TRBD2. The J segment lost 7 bases and the V segment lost 8 bases, leaving 7 bases of the junction unmatched. CDR3 size: 13 residues. Per germline, CDR1 SQVTM and CDR2 ANQGSEA. The CDR3 loop reads CSISGRARNEQFF. The CDR3 nucleotides are TGCAGCATTAGCGGGAGGGCGAGGAATGAGCAGTTCTTC.

V and J are TRBV12-3 or TRBV12-4 and TRBJ2-6; 8 bases match TRBD1. The CDR3 runs 18 residues. V trimming: 6 bases; J trimming: 0 bases; junction bases outside the gene matches: 10. This CDR3 reads CASRGTGTGYSGANVLTF. The CDR3 nucleotides are TGTGCCAGCAGGGGAACCGGGACAGGATACTCTGGGGCCAACGTCCTGACTTTC.

This chain links TRBV6-6 with TRBJ1-1; D remains unclear. The CDR3 sequence is 14 residues long. In germline, CDR1 is MNHNY, CDR2 SVGAGI (reference sequence). Trimming cost V 7 bases and J 4 bases, with 16 bases left between them. The CDR3 region is CASIPEVLGTEAFF. DNA of the CDR3: TGTGCCAGCATCCCGGAGGTGCTCGGCACTGAAGCTTTCTTT.

This clonotype was seen a handful of times. V and J are TRBV3-1 and TRBJ2-7, with D tentatively TRBD2 (5 bases). The end of the DNA aligns better with TRBJ2-5, so the J call may be wrong. Germline V gives CDR1 LGHDT, CDR2 YNNKEL (reference sequence). CDR3 length: 17 residues. CDR3 nucleotide sequence: TGTGCCAGCAGCCAATTCGGTGGAGGCGGCAGTCGGGAGACCCAGTACTTC. This sequence encodes CASSQFGGGGSRETQYF.